The 9 T cell receptor beta chains below were found in one sample sequenced in a study of blood T cell repertoires in COVID-19. Measured with immunoSEQ multiplex PCR; TCRdb has only the in-frame clones, and not every one. The repertoire holds roughly 130,000 clones, with approximately 80% as singletons. Sequenced input: peripheral blood. All receptors come from a woman between 55 and 75 years old with acute or convalescent COVID-19.

The chain combines TRBV3-1 (or the pseudogene TRBV3-2) with TRBJ1-1, with D perhaps matching TRBD1 (5 bases). V was shortened by 4 bases and J by 7 bases, with 13 bases between the two germline ends. Germline-derived CDR1 and CDR2 are LGHDT and YNNKEL (reference sequence). The length of the CDR3 is 13 residues. DNA for the CDR3: TGTGCCAGCAGCCTCCTGGGGGGGTTTGAAGCTTTCTTT. This translates into CASSLLGGFEAFF.

The rearrangement joins TRBV5-4 to TRBJ2-3; 9 bases are a match to TRBD2. V was pared by 4 bases and J by 1 base, with 4 bases of the junction left unmatched. This CDR3 is 15 amino acids long. Germline V gives CDR1 SGHNT, CDR2 YYREEE (reference sequence). The CDR3 sequence is CASSETSGRTDTQYF. CDR3 nucleotide sequence: TGTGCCAGCAGCGAGACTAGCGGTCGCACAGATACGCAGTATTTT. Together with reference TRBV5-4 and TRBJ2-3, the CDR3 gives the full variable domain: ETGVTQSPTHLIKTRGQQVTLRCSSQSGHNTVSWYQQALGQGPQFIFQYYREEENGRGNFPPRFSGLQFPNYSSELNVNALELDDSALYLCASSETSGRTDTQYFGPGTRLTVL.

The chain couples TRBV7-9 to TRBJ2-3, with 7 bases fitting TRBD1. CDR3 length: 14 amino acids. Germline CDR1 is SEHNR and CDR2 is FQNEAQ (reference sequence). Trimming at V came to 7 bases and at J to 2 bases, leaving 6 bases not matched to a gene. CDR3 nucleotides: TGTGCCAGCATGGCAGACAGGGACACAGATACGCAGTATTTT. Protein product: CASMADRDTDTQYF.

The V call is TRBV2, the J call TRBJ1-6; the D gene is possibly TRBD1 (6 bases). The V end was cut by 6 bases, the J end by 6 bases, with 15 bases between. Germline V CDR1 and CDR2: SNHLY, FYNNEI. This CDR3 has 15 residues. CDR3 in DNA: TGTGCCAGCAGACCACGGGGGGGCTCTAATTCACCCCTCCACTTT. It translates to CASRPRGGSNSPLHF.

This CDR3 is CASSQGGGNTIYF. CDR3 nucleotide sequence: TGTGCCAGCAGCCAAGGAGGGGGAAACACCATATATTTT. V gene TRBV14 combines with J gene TRBJ1-3; no firm D call. Per germline, CDR1 SGHDN and CDR2 FVKESK. The CDR3 runs 13 residues. Between the trimmed V and J ends, which lost 1 base and 4 bases, there was a span of 5 bases.

This chain links TRBV6-5 with TRBJ1-6; TRBD1 aligns across 8 bases. Germline V lookup: CDR1 MNHEY, CDR2 SVGAGI. The CDR3 runs 14 residues. V gave up 9 bases and J gave up 7 bases; unmatched junction bases: 8. The CDR3 reads CASTQGEWNSPLHF. Written as DNA, the CDR3 is TGTGCCAGTACACAGGGGGAGTGGAATTCACCCCTCCACTTT.

The chain combines TRBV7-2 with TRBJ1-1; D unclear. This CDR3 comprises 12 residues. CDR1 and CDR2 from the germline V gene are SGHTA and FQGNSA. V dropped 4 bases and J dropped 2 bases, with 5 bases sitting between them. As DNA, the CDR3 is TGTGCCAGCAGCTACTATAACACTGAAGCTTTCTTT. This codes for CASSYYNTEAFF.

V usage is TRBV19 and J usage is TRBJ1-1; the match to TRBD1 covers 8 bases. The CDR3 runs to 15 residues. The trim removed 6 bases at V and 5 bases at J, leaving 11 bases unmatched. CDR1 is LNHDA and CDR2 is SQIVND in the germline V gene (reference sequence). In DNA form, the CDR3 reads TGTGCCAGTAGGCAATCCCAGGGGGCGAAGACTGAAGCTTTCTTT. Its translation: CASRQSQGAKTEAFF.

The chain joins TRBV9 to TRBJ2-3; a weak D match, TRBD1 (6 bases). The CDR3 contains 15 residues. CDR1 and CDR2 from the germline V gene are SGDLS and YYNGEE. The V end was cut by 1 base, the J end by 0 bases, with 9 bases between. In DNA, the CDR3 is TGTGCCAGCAGCGTAAACAGGGCTAGCACAGATACGCAGTATTTT. This encodes CASSVNRASTDTQYF.